This T cell receptor (beta chain) was observed in a study of blood T cell repertoires in COVID-19. Study-level background: Researchers got acute and convalescent COVID-19 samples from the United States, Italy and Spain. PBMCs, B-cell-depleted T cells, or T cells provided the cDNA or gDNA that made up the material.

Original handling: Using reference gene primer amplification, nucleated cell counts were estimated. Using immunoSEQ multiplex PCR, the repertoire was profiled, and TCRdb retains in-frame clones only, with some absent. V and J calls and clone size are copied from that table; D and trimming were computed from the DNA. The sample gives fewer than 120,000 clones, approximately 82% of which show up once; less than 4% is in the top ten. With 7 bases removed from V and 3 bases from J, the gap between germline ends came to 12 bases. CDR1 is MNHEY, CDR2 SVGAGI, per germline. The CDR3 is made up of 13 amino acids.

Sequenced: peripheral blood. This TCR was recovered from a woman aged 80 or over with acute or convalescent COVID-19. This rearrangement joins TRBV6-5 to TRBJ1-1; unclear D gene. The CDR3 bases are TGTGCCAGCACCCCAATTGCGTACACTGAAGCTTTCTTT. This sequence encodes CASTPIAYTEAFF.